This T cell receptor (beta chain) was documented in a study of cytotoxic CD8 clonotypes in ibrutinib-treated CLL. This CDR3 region has 12 residues. Trimming cost V 5 bases and J 1 base, with 8 bases left between them. In germline, CDR1 is GTSNPN, CDR2 SVGIG (reference sequence). This clone occurred a few times. Researchers set a sequencing depth target of 1 in 200,000 to 1 in 1 million T cells. Sequencing used immunoSEQ multiplex PCR; TCRdb keeps in-frame clones, though not all of them. Among hundreds of thousands of clones listed, more than 65% were seen once. With cryopreserved PBMCs as the source, roughly 2 micrograms of genomic DNA went to TCR beta libraries.

Sequenced here: PBMCs, sampled after 12 months of ibrutinib treatment. The sequence came from a human donor with chronic lymphocytic leukemia. The chain couples TRBV30 to TRBJ2-5, with D maybe TRBD2 (5 bases). CDR3 nucleotide sequence: TGTGCCTGGTCTGCGGGCCAAGAGACCCAGTACTTC. Protein sequence: CAWSAGQETQYF.